These 32 T cell receptor beta chains were all obtained from the same sample, sequenced in a study of STAT5B mutations in CD4+ large granular lymphocyte leukemia. Repertoires were generated with immunoSEQ multiplex PCR, while TCRdb's copy carries only in-frame clones and drops some. The data show about 35,000 clones, around 63% seen once. Sequenced input: CD4+ T cells from blood buffy coats. All receptors derive from a human donor in good health.

The CDR3 protein is CASSFETSQETQYF. In nucleotides, the CDR3 is TGTGCCAGCAGCTTTGAGACTAGCCAAGAGACCCAGTACTTC. The chain is built from TRBV12-1 and TRBJ2-5; the table calls TRBD2, which could not be checked here. TRBV12-1 is shown as a pseudogene. The CDR3 contains 14 residues.

This clone was counted between two and nine times. The chain combines TRBV7-9 with TRBJ2-1, with D hard to call. CDR1 and CDR2 (germline): SEHNR, FQNEAQ (reference sequence). CDR3 length: 13 residues. V gave up 1 base and J gave up 5 bases, with 6 bases separating them. DNA for the CDR3: TGTGCCAGCAGCTTAGGGGCTGACAATGAGCAGTTCTTC. Protein product: CASSLGADNEQFF.

This clone was seen only once. The rearrangement joins TRBV15 to TRBJ2-5, with D hard to call. The germline V and J ends were trimmed by 0 bases and 3 bases, with 8 bases remaining between them. Germline CDR1 reads LNHNV; CDR2 reads YYDKDF (reference sequence). The CDR3 extends over 14 amino acids. CDR3 in amino acids: CATSRDTGKETQYF. The CDR3 region has the DNA TGTGCCACCAGCAGAGATACTGGGAAAGAGACCCAGTACTTC.

The chain employs TRBV11-2 and TRBJ2-7, with 7 bases aligning to TRBD1. Trimming at V came to 5 bases and at J to 2 bases, leaving 3 bases not matched to a gene. The CDR3 covers 13 residues. CDR1 and CDR2 (germline): SGHAT, FQNNGV. CDR3 DNA sequence: TGTGCCAGCAGCCCCGGACAGGCCTACGAGCAGTACTTC. It encodes CASSPGQAYEQYF.

The V call is TRBV6-1, the J call TRBJ2-7, with 10 bases lining up with TRBD1. Trimming removed 3 bases from V and 5 bases from J; junction bases left unmatched: 4. The CDR3 runs 14 residues. From germline, CDR1 is MNHNS and CDR2 SASEGT. The CDR3 sequence is CASSDRDRGHEQYF. Here the CDR3 DNA reads TGTGCCAGCAGTGACCGGGACAGGGGTCACGAGCAGTACTTC.

This chain links TRBV4-2 with TRBJ2-2; no reliable D call. This CDR3 contains 18 residues. The ends were cut back, 3 bases at V and 2 bases at J, with 19 bases in the middle. Germline V gives CDR1 LGHNA, CDR2 YNFKEQ. The DNA for the CDR3 is TGTGCCAGCAGCCAGGAACCCGTCACGGGCTTAAACACCGGGGAGCTGTTTTTT. It translates to CASSQEPVTGLNTGELFF.

J is TRBJ2-3 and V is TRBV7-9; D not certain. CDR3 length: 15 amino acids. Trimming pared 1 base from V and 0 bases from J, leaving 8 bases between. Looked up from germline, CDR1 is SEHNR and CDR2 is FQNEAQ (reference sequence). The CDR3 spells CASSLGQVSTDTQYF. CDR3 DNA: TGTGCCAGCAGCTTAGGTCAGGTCAGCACAGATACGCAGTATTTT.

The count of this clone is one. This chain connects TRBV7-2 to TRBJ1-2; maybe TRBD1 (5 bases). The CDR3 contains 13 residues. V lost 4 bases and J lost 5, with 11 bases in between. Germline-derived CDR1 and CDR2 are SGHTA and FQGNSA. CDR3 protein: CASSSDRAYGYTF. CDR3 DNA sequence: TGTGCCAGCAGCTCAGACAGAGCTTATGGCTACACCTTC.

The chain employs TRBV7-9 and TRBJ1-4; tentatively, D is TRBD1 (6 bases). This CDR3 spans 14 amino acids. Germline CDR1 and CDR2: SEHNR and FQNEAQ (reference sequence). Trimming removed 0 bases from V and 7 bases from J, with 9 bases in between. CDR3: CASSLAGGGEKLFF. CDR3 sequence (DNA): TGTGCCAGCAGCTTAGCAGGGGGGGGTGAAAAACTGTTTTTT. The complete variable domain, with remaining parts taken from reference TRBV7-9 and TRBJ1-4, reads DTGVSQNPRHKITKRGQNVTFRCDPISEHNRLYWYRQTLGQGPEFLTYFQNEAQLEKSRLLSDRFSAERPKGSFSTLEIQRTEQGDSAMYLCASSLAGGGEKLFFGSGTQLSVL.

This chain connects TRBV11-2 to TRBJ2-1; D uncertain. Deletions cut 4 bases from V and 8 bases from J, with 15 bases between. The CDR3 loop spans 14 amino acids. Germline-derived CDR1 and CDR2 are SGHAT and FQNNGV. The CDR3 is CASSSEIRSDEQFF. CDR3 nucleotide sequence: TGTGCCAGCAGCTCTGAAATTCGGTCCGATGAGCAGTTCTTC.

The V and J genes are TRBV4-1 and TRBJ2-1; possibly TRBD1 for D (6 bases). V was clipped by 1 base and J by 7 bases, with 17 bases between them. Germline-derived CDR1 and CDR2 are MGHRA and YSYEKL. CDR3 length: 16 residues. CDR3 sequence reads: CASSQAMGHPVNEQFF. CDR3 bases: TGCGCCAGCAGCCAAGCCATGGGACACCCAGTTAATGAGCAGTTCTTC.

This clone turned up a few times. The CDR3 spells CASSTDTANSPLHF. CDR3 nucleotide sequence: TGTGCCAGCAGTACGGACACCGCTAATTCACCCCTCCACTTT. The V call is TRBV2, the J call TRBJ1-6; D possibly corresponds to TRBD1 (5 bases). Per germline, CDR1 SNHLY and CDR2 FYNNEI. The length of the CDR3 is 14 residues. Trimming removed 5 bases from V and 6 bases from J, with 11 bases in between. The full variable domain, rest sourced from reference TRBV2 and TRBJ1-6, is EPEVTQTPSHQVTQMGQEVILRCVPISNHLYFYWYRQILGQKVEFLVSFYNNEISEKSEIFDDQFSVERPDGSNFTLKIRSTKLEDSAMYFCASSTDTANSPLHFGNGTRLTVT.

The J gene is TRBJ1-1, the V gene TRBV27; possible D gene TRBD1, 5 bases. In germline, CDR1 is MNHEY, CDR2 SMNVEV (reference sequence). Trimming cost V 3 bases and J 3 bases, with 14 bases left between them. The CDR3 contains 15 residues. CDR3 region: CASSLSYQGDTEAFF. The CDR3 nucleotides read TGTGCCAGCAGTTTGTCATACCAAGGGGACACTGAAGCTTTCTTT.

This clone was seen just once. This chain uses TRBV19 with TRBJ2-7; 12 bases map to TRBD2. Germline CDR1 and CDR2: LNHDA and SQIVND (reference sequence). The trim removed 7 bases at V and 4 bases at J, leaving 5 bases unmatched. The CDR3 contains 14 residues. The CDR3 here is CASKATSGGYEQYF. CDR3 nucleotide sequence: TGTGCCAGTAAAGCGACTAGCGGGGGTTACGAGCAGTACTTC.

The rearrangement links TRBV7-7 to TRBJ2-1; the D is unclear. CDR1 SSHAT and CDR2 FNYEAQ come from the germline V gene (reference sequence). CDR3 length: 13 residues. V was trimmed by 4 bases and J by 6 bases, leaving 10 bases between them. CDR3 loop: CASSSGQRNEQFF. The CDR3 nucleotides read TGTGCCAGCAGCTCGGGCCAGCGCAATGAGCAGTTCTTC.

V and J are TRBV29-1 and TRBJ2-5, with 8 bases identical to TRBD2. The junction had 8 bases not matched to a gene; V was cut back by 6 bases and J by 2 bases. The CDR3 sequence is 14 residues long. Germline V gives CDR1 SQVTM, CDR2 ANQGSEA. As DNA, the CDR3 is TGCAGCGTCCAGCAAGGCGGGGGGCAAGAGACCCAGTACTTC. Translating gives CSVQQGGGQETQYF.

The CDR3 bases are TGTGCCACCAGCAGAGTAGGGCAGGGCTACGAGCAGTACTTC. Residues: CATSRVGQGYEQYF. This chain joins TRBV15 and TRBJ2-7; maybe TRBD1 (5 bases). Trimming removed 1 base at V and 3 bases at J, with 10 bases between. Looked up from germline, CDR1 is LNHNV and CDR2 is YYDKDF (reference sequence). This CDR3 is built from 14 residues. The full variable domain, completed using reference TRBV15 and TRBJ2-7, is DAMVIQNPRYQVTQFGKPVTLSCSQTLNHNVMYWYQQKSSQAPKLLFHYYDKDFNNEADTPDNFQSRRPNTSFCFLDIRSPGLGDTAMYLCATSRVGQGYEQYFGPGTRLTVT.

This clone was recorded only once. The chain recombines TRBV5-1 with TRBJ2-1; D possibly matches TRBD1 or TRBD2 (5 bases each). The CDR3 covers 12 residues. Germline loops: CDR1 SGHRS, CDR2 YFSETQ. The V end lost 3 bases, the J end lost 12 bases, and 13 bases lay between the germline ends. DNA for the CDR3: TGCGCCAGCAGCTCTACCGGGACGGGGCAGTTCTTC. Protein: CASSSTGTGQFF.

The V and J genes are TRBV7-2 and TRBJ2-1, with 8 positions matching TRBD2. CDR1 SGHTA and CDR2 FQGNSA come from the germline V gene. Trimming removed 2 bases from V and 4 bases from J; junction bases left unmatched: 10. The CDR3 contains 17 residues. The CDR3 here is CASSLSGGGPAYNEQFF. The CDR3 DNA is TGTGCCAGCAGCTTATCTGGCGGGGGGCCAGCTTACAATGAGCAGTTCTTC.

The CDR3 region is CASSIVGLQNTEAFF. The CDR3 nucleotides are TGTGCCAGTAGTATAGTTGGACTGCAGAACACTGAAGCTTTCTTT. The V and J genes are TRBV19 and TRBJ1-1; D is undetermined. CDR3 size: 15 residues. The germline gives CDR1 LNHDA, CDR2 SQIVND (reference sequence). V was clipped by 1 base and J by 1 base, with 10 bases between them. Using reference TRBV19 and TRBJ1-1 for the parts outside the CDR3, the full variable domain is DGGITQSPKYLFRKEGQNVTLSCEQNLNHDAMYWYRQDPGQGLRLIYYSQIVNDFQKGDIAEGYSVSREKKESFPLTVTSAQKNPTAFYLCASSIVGLQNTEAFFGQGTRLTVV.

The genes are TRBV27 and TRBJ1-2; tentative D call: TRBD1 (6 bases). CDR1 is MNHEY and CDR2 is SMNVEV in the germline V gene (reference sequence). The CDR3 runs 15 residues. Trimming removed 4 bases at V and 2 bases at J, with 14 bases between. This chain's CDR3 is CASSSPHRDNYGYTF. The CDR3 DNA reads TGTGCCAGCAGTTCCCCCCACAGGGACAACTATGGCTACACCTTC.

The V and J genes are TRBV9 and TRBJ2-5; the D call may be TRBD1 or TRBD2 (6 bases each). Germline V lookup: CDR1 SGDLS, CDR2 YYNGEE. V was cut by 0 bases and J by 5 bases, with 11 bases left in between. The length of the CDR3 is 14 residues. The CDR3 DNA is TGTGCCAGCAGCGTAGCGCAGGGGAGGGAGACCCAGTACTTC. Protein sequence: CASSVAQGRETQYF.

The chain employs TRBV6-5 and TRBJ1-1; the match to TRBD1 covers 11 bases. The CDR3 totals 14 residues. The V gene end was trimmed by 6 bases and the J gene end by 9 bases; junction bases not matched to a gene: 9. Germline-derived CDR1 and CDR2 are MNHEY and SVGAGI. The CDR3 nucleotides read TGTGCCAGCAGCCAAACGGACAGGGGGCTGAAAGCTTTCTTT. Translating gives CASSQTDRGLKAFF.

The chain carries TRBV25-1 and TRBJ2-6, with D possibly being TRBD2 (6 bases). Germline V lookup: CDR1 MGHDK, CDR2 SYGVNS. V gave up 1 base and J gave up 0 bases, with 7 bases separating them. This CDR3 spans 16 amino acids. CDR3 sequence reads: CASSEWGVSGANVLTF. CDR3 nucleotides: TGTGCCAGCAGTGAATGGGGGGTCTCTGGGGCCAACGTCCTGACTTTC.

The V and J genes are TRBV10-3 and TRBJ1-5; maybe TRBD1 (6 bases). The CDR3 totals 16 residues. CDR1 and CDR2 (germline): ENHRY, SYGVKD. Trimming shortened V by 3 bases and J by 0 bases, and 12 bases separated the two germline ends. The CDR3 region is CAISDQGSNSNQPQHF. The CDR3, as DNA: TGTGCCATCAGTGACCAGGGGAGTAATAGCAATCAGCCCCAGCATTTT.

This rearrangement joins TRBV5-1 to TRBJ1-2; 12 bases agree with TRBD1. CDR1 is SGHRS, CDR2 YFSETQ, per germline. The J segment lost 8 bases and the V segment lost 5 bases, leaving 4 bases of the junction unmatched. The CDR3 consists of 13 residues. The CDR3 DNA reads as TGCGCCAGCAGTCCGGGGACAGGGGGCGGCTACACCTTC. Protein: CASSPGTGGGYTF. Full variable domain (rest looked up from reference TRBV5-1 and TRBJ1-2): KAGVTQTPRYLIKTRGQQVTLSCSPISGHRSVSWYQQTPGQGLQFLFEYFSETQRNKGNFPGRFSGRQFSNSRSEMNVSTLELGDSALYLCASSPGTGGGYTFGSGTRLTVV.

V usage is TRBV27 and J usage is TRBJ2-3; D is possibly TRBD1 (6 bases). There are 15 residues in the CDR3. V was cut by 6 bases and J by 4 bases, with 17 bases left in between. The germline CDR1 and CDR2 sequences are MNHEY and SMNVEV (reference sequence). CDR3 in DNA: TGTGCCAGCAGACCCGGACAGATAGGCGCAGATACGCAGTATTTT. Its translation is CASRPGQIGADTQYF.

V and J are TRBV11-2 and TRBJ1-1; 7 bases fit TRBD1. This CDR3 region has 13 residues. Germline V CDR1 and CDR2: SGHAT, FQNNGV. Trimming at V came to 6 bases and at J to 4 bases, leaving 5 bases not matched to a gene. The CDR3 region has the DNA TGTGCCAGCAGATTCACAGGGGTCACTGAAGCTTTCTTT. Translated: CASRFTGVTEAFF.

This clone is medium-sized in the sample. This chain links TRBV18 with TRBJ1-5; 9 nucleotides line up with TRBD1. CDR1 KGHSH and CDR2 LQKENI come from the germline V gene. The V gene end was trimmed by 3 bases and the J gene end by 7 bases; junction bases not matched to a gene: 4. The CDR3 spans 14 residues. The CDR3 sequence: CASSPDRGGQPQHF. The CDR3, as DNA: TGTGCCAGCTCACCGGACAGGGGCGGGCAGCCCCAGCATTTT.

The chain couples TRBV5-5 to TRBJ1-2, with 8 positions matching TRBD1. Germline-derived CDR1 and CDR2 are SGHKS and YYEKEE (reference sequence). CDR3 length: 15 residues. The V and J ends lost 4 bases and 5 bases, in that order; junction bases with no gene match: 10. This CDR3 is CASSPDGQGGYGYTF. As DNA, the CDR3 is TGTGCCAGCAGCCCGGACGGACAGGGAGGTTATGGCTACACCTTC.

The rearrangement uses TRBV2 and TRBJ2-7, with a weak D call TRBD1 (6 bases). V was trimmed by 4 bases and J by 0 bases, leaving 7 bases between them. The CDR3 consists of 13 residues. The germline V gene encodes CDR1 SNHLY and CDR2 FYNNEI. This chain's CDR3 is CASSGTVSYEQYF. The CDR3 region has the DNA TGTGCCAGCAGTGGGACAGTCTCCTACGAGCAGTACTTC.

V and J are TRBV27 and TRBJ2-5; 9 bases are a match to TRBD2. This CDR3 contains 13 residues. Germline assignment: CDR1 MNHEY and CDR2 SMNVEV (reference sequence). Trimming at V came to 6 bases and at J to 6 bases, leaving 5 bases not matched to a gene. CDR3 in DNA: TGTGCCAGCAGGGCGGGGGGGCAAAAGACCCAGTACTTC. This codes for CASRAGGQKTQYF.